This T cell receptor beta chain was obtained from a study of T cell responses to AZD1222 COVID-19 vaccine. The protocol was immunoSEQ multiplex PCR, while the TCRdb copy is restricted to in-frame clones and leaves out a portion. The sample lists roughly 100,000 clones; around 90% were seen once. The V and J ends lost 6 bases and 1 base respectively, with 14 bases between them. CDR1 and CDR2 (germline): MNHEY, SMNVEV (reference sequence). The CDR3 runs to 15 residues. The TCR sequence derives from an adult in good health. Sample: peripheral blood, taken on day 0 of AZD1222 vaccination. The chain joins TRBV27 to TRBJ2-3, with D possibly being TRBD2 (6 bases). CDR3 bases: TGTGCCAGCAGCTCGTTTGGCGGGGGCACAGATACGCAGTATTTT. As protein: CASSSFGGGTDTQYF.